The clone carrying this T cell receptor beta chain was found a few times. What it binds is not known. A J-beta primer mix and a sample-barcoded 5' primer were used in a second PCR of roughly 7 to 12 cycles. TCRdb redid the calling of the 5' RACE reads with MiXCR, one entry per CDR3 protein. The data hold some 760,000 distinct CDR3 sequences, with around a quarter observed a single time. The data derive from a study of blood T cells in healthy people across ages. General study points: With naive T cell percentage, TCR beta diversity showed a strong correlation.

The CDR3 covers 16 residues. Between the trimmed V and J ends, which lost 5 bases and 0 bases, there was a span of 14 bases. CDR1 and CDR2 from the germline V gene are SGHNT and YENEEA. PBMCs, at least 6 million per sample, were isolated. These data are also associated with another study on T cells of mothers and their children. That study adds: It was through the M1S primer of the second PCR that sample barcodes and 2-4 random nucleotides were added. Each child gave 2.5 million to 3.5 million TCR beta CDR3 reads (each mother, over 9.5 million).

This sequence joins TRBV11-3 and TRBJ2-1; possibly TRBD1 or TRBD2 for D (5 bases each). This sequence originates from a boy aged 10-17 years in good health. Input material: blood. In DNA, the CDR3 is TGTGCCAGCAGCCACGGCCGGGGCTACTCCTACAATGAGCAGTTCTTC. Translating gives CASSHGRGYSYNEQFF.